Detailed here is one T cell receptor beta chain. This clonotype was observed many times. This receptor's antigen is unknown. Per-nucleotide qualities are absent, and no much larger clonotype sits a single base away. The record originates from a study of neurological immune-mediated disorders (dated by TCRdb to about 2019). Looking at the study overall: Among the roughly 34 multiple sclerosis patients, relapsing-remitting MS was present in 31 and secondary progressive MS was present in 3. The approximately 110 TCR-beta libraries included longitudinal samples, technical triplicates and paired sorted CD4+ and CD8+ T-cell subsets alongside PBMC samples. Peripheral blood TCR-beta repertoires from HTLV-I-associated myelopathy (HAM/TSP) patients, multiple sclerosis patients and healthy controls were compared by UMI-based sequencing. Of the approximately 65 subjects in the cohort, about 14 were HAM/TSP patients, 34 were multiple sclerosis patients, and some 20 were healthy controls. Here is what the overall study found, with its caveats: TCR clonal expansion was greatest in HAM/TSP patients and smallest in MS patients, who ranked below even healthy controls. No identical CDR3 amino acid sequences were shared among expanded clones across subjects, suggesting private TCR-beta repertoires in all groups. The MS cluster was not associated with any clinical or MRI features, and the authors stated that larger cohorts are needed. In phylogenetic analysis, the repertoires of 18 of 34 MS patients grouped into a cluster of related CDR3 sequences, which suggests a possible signature at the repertoire level.

cDNA was synthesized by template-switch 5'RACE using a primer with a 10-nucleotide random unique molecular identifier that tagged each TCR transcript. Over 180 million TCR-beta sequences, covering 15-18 subjects, were produced in each sequencing run. The RNeasy kit was used to extract total RNA. Using the KAPA Real-time Library Amplification kit, TCR-beta VDJ regions were amplified with primers for the TCR constant region and the 5'RACE anchor. Sample indexes and Illumina adaptors were added in a first PCR, and a second PCR then increased library yield. After purification with Ampure beads, the TCR product of roughly 650 bp was size-selected on a 2% E-gel SizeSelection system. Before pooling, libraries had their quality checked on a Bioanalyzer, their concentration measured with Qubit, and their quantity determined with the Kapa Library Quantification kit. An Illumina HiSeq 2500 sequenced the libraries paired-end 2 x 150 bp. To increase sequence diversity, roughly 24-31% phiX was spiked into each library pool. On the authors' methods: The UMI-based MiGEC pipeline processed quality-filtered reads and removed over 75% of raw TCR sequences during error correction. IMGT germline references were used for alignment of VDJ genes, and clonotypes were defined by a unique CDR3 amino acid sequence together with V-J genes. VDJtools evaluated clonal expansion, Shannon diversity and CDR3 relatedness (CalcPairwiseDistances, ClusterSamples); CLCbio workbench built phylogenetic trees. Clones with at least 8 unique UMIs were defined as expanded, with this threshold being based on coefficient-of-variation modelling across technical triplicates. The public reads were reanalyzed by TCRdb: fastp trimming at Q25, MiXCR alignment, in-frame beta chains only. Rows with one shared CDR3 protein collapse into an entry with the most common genes and DNA. The V and J calls, along with clone size, are taken from TCRdb and not from the paper's own processing. The sample table shows around 69,000 distinct CDR3 sequences, and less than 5.5% are seen once. The ten largest clones take up around 6.9% of the sample.

Libraries from unsorted PBMCs were made from 2 million PBMCs kept in RNAlater at -80 degrees C until RNA extraction. Multiple sclerosis patients were enrolled in a US clinical protocol evaluating disease progression by magnetic resonance imaging. PBMCs were separated from peripheral blood using Ficoll-Hypaque density gradient centrifugation and then cryopreserved in liquid nitrogen. The source of this sequence is a man aged 25-45 years with multiple sclerosis. The sequencing input was PBMCs.

For the CDR3, the sequence is CASSLAGQNTEAFF. The DNA sequence is TGCGCCAGCAGCTTGGCCGGACAGAACACTGAAGCTTTCTTT. The V and J genes are TRBV5-1 and TRBJ1-1; a tentative D call is TRBD1 (5 bases match). The CDR3 runs 14 residues from the cysteine to the phenylalanine. Of all the DNA, just the CDR3 is kept, 42 bases in frame from base 1. V is shortened by 0 bases, J by 1 base, and the region joining them spans 7 bases. According to the germline V gene, CDR1 reads SGHRS and CDR2 reads YFSETQ.